This TCR beta chain appears in the sequencing data of a study of identical twins. This CDR3 is built from 11 residues. CDR1 and CDR2 from the germline V gene are MNHEY and SVGEGT. The V end was cut by 6 bases, the J end by 4 bases, with 6 bases between. TCRdb re-analysed the 5' RACE reads in MiXCR, keeping a single row per CDR3 protein. This table holds 500,000 to 650,000 distinct CDR3 sequences, 7.1% found once. The same sample was also used in a study of yellow fever vaccine responses in identical twins.

The clonotype originates from a woman aged 18 to 35 in good health. The sequenced material came from PBMCs. The chain combines TRBV6-2 or TRBV6-3 with TRBJ1-2; tentative D call: TRBD1 (5 bases). This CDR3 reads CASRRGYGYTF. The CDR3 DNA reads TGTGCCAGCAGAAGGGGCTATGGCTACACCTTC.